This passage covers 20 T cell receptor beta chains from one sample sequenced in a study of beta chain features in type 1 diabetes. Sequenced material consisted of expressed TCRB transcripts (all of the isolated RNA was reverse transcribed). Measured with immunoSEQ multiplex PCR; TCRdb has only the in-frame clones, and not every one. The sample shows 300,000 to 400,000 clones, 10% to 15% of them seen only once. The sequenced sample consisted of naive CD4+ T cells from blood. All receptors derive from a man between 18 and 29 years old in good health.

This clone occurred a few times. This rearrangement joins TRBV6-1 to TRBJ2-1; 7 positions agree with TRBD2. CDR1 MNHNS and CDR2 SASEGT come from the germline V gene. V shed 6 bases and J 8 bases; nucleotides not matched to a gene: 10. This CDR3 has 14 amino acids. Written as DNA, the CDR3 is TGTGCCAGCAGAACTACGGGGGAGGGTCATGAGCAGTTCTTC. It is translated as CASRTTGEGHEQFF.

J is TRBJ2-1 and V is TRBV28; D is ambiguous. Between the trimmed V and J ends, which lost 6 bases and 6 bases, there was a span of 12 bases. CDR1 and CDR2 from the germline V gene are MDHEN and SYDVKM. The CDR3 covers 13 residues. The CDR3 DNA reads as TGTGCCAGCAGACCTACTTCTAGCAATGAGCAGTTCTTC. Protein sequence: CASRPTSSNEQFF.

This clone was counted between two and nine times. The V and J genes are TRBV4-3 and TRBJ1-2, with TRBD1 identical over 9 bases. The CDR3 runs to 16 residues. In germline, CDR1 is LGHNA, CDR2 YSLEER. V shed 4 bases, J shed 4 bases, and the junction held 10 bases outside the gene matches. The DNA for the CDR3 is TGCGCCAGCAGCCCAGCGGGACAGGGAAGCTCCTATGGCTACACCTTC. It translates to CASSPAGQGSSYGYTF.

This clone was recorded a few times. The chain recombines TRBV4-3 with TRBJ2-3, with 14 nucleotides matching TRBD2. Germline assignment: CDR1 LGHNA and CDR2 YSLEER. V was pared by 0 bases and J by 2 bases, with 10 bases of the junction left unmatched. This CDR3 is 20 amino acids long. CDR3 DNA sequence: TGCGCCAGCAGCCAAGACTTCGGGACTAGCGGGAGCCATTCCACAGATACGCAGTATTTT. It specifies CASSQDFGTSGSHSTDTQYF.

The CDR3, as DNA: TGTGCCAGCAGTTTCGCAGGGTTGTATGACACAGATACGCAGTATTTT. Its protein is CASSFAGLYDTDTQYF. V and J are TRBV28 and TRBJ2-3; D possibly corresponds to TRBD1 (5 bases). The V and J ends lost 3 bases and 2 bases respectively, with 15 bases between them. Germline CDR1 is MDHEN and CDR2 is SYDVKM. The CDR3 consists of 16 residues.

The chain employs TRBV4-3 and TRBJ2-7, with D perhaps TRBD2 (5 bases). The CDR3 is 15 residues long. V was pared by 0 bases and J by 7 bases, with 16 bases between. The germline gives CDR1 LGHNA, CDR2 YSLEER. The CDR3 bases are TGCGCCAGCAGCCAAGATCAGGCGGGTATCGGGGAGCAGTACTTC. It encodes CASSQDQAGIGEQYF.

CDR3 coding DNA: TGTGCCAGCAGCTCCGGGACAGGCAACTATGGCTACACCTTC. Encoded protein: CASSSGTGNYGYTF. The V call is TRBV5-4, the J call TRBJ1-2, with 8 nucleotides matching TRBD1. CDR3 size: 14 residues. The V and J ends lost 3 bases and 2 bases, in that order; junction bases with no gene match: 3. Per the germline V gene, CDR1 is SGHNT and CDR2 is YYREEE (reference sequence).

This clone was counted only a few times. The chain carries TRBV9 and TRBJ2-5; 7 bases align to TRBD1. Unmatched junction bases numbered 5, after V lost 1 base and J lost 5 bases. The CDR3 contains 14 residues. Germline V gene data show CDR1 as SGDLS and CDR2 as YYNGEE. Here the CDR3 reads CASSVRAGGETQYF. The CDR3 coding sequence is TGTGCCAGCAGCGTAAGAGCAGGGGGTGAGACCCAGTACTTC.

This clone was counted only a few times. The V and J genes are TRBV6-6 and TRBJ2-2, with 7 nucleotides matching TRBD1. CDR3 length: 15 residues. The germline gives CDR1 MNHNY, CDR2 SVGAGI (reference sequence). V lost 4 bases to trimming and J lost 0 bases; unmatched junction nucleotides: 2. The CDR3 nucleotides read TGTGCCAGCAGTTCAGGACAGGCGAACACCGGGGAGCTGTTTTTT. Translation: CASSSGQANTGELFF.

This chain uses TRBV15 with TRBJ2-1, with TRBD2 matching 8 bases. There are 16 residues in the CDR3. The V gene end was trimmed by 0 bases and the J gene end by 2 bases; junction bases not matched to a gene: 3. The germline CDR1 and CDR2 sequences are LNHNV and YYDKDF (reference sequence). CDR3: CATSREQRGTYNEQFF. For the CDR3, the DNA is TGTGCCACCAGCAGAGAACAGCGGGGGACCTACAATGAGCAGTTCTTC.

The chain joins TRBV7-9 to TRBJ2-4; TRBD2 aligns across 8 bases. CDR3 length: 15 amino acids. V lost 1 base, J lost 9 bases, and 8 bases stayed unmatched. Germline values: CDR1 SEHNR, CDR2 FQNEAQ (reference sequence). Written as DNA, the CDR3 is TGTGCCAGCAGCTTAGATTTGGGACTAGGGGGCATTCAGTACTTC. This translates into CASSLDLGLGGIQYF.

The rearrangement uses TRBV11-1 and TRBJ2-7, with D tentatively TRBD1 (5 bases). V was pared by 4 bases and J by 3 bases, with 13 bases between. Germline V gene lookup returns CDR1 SGHAT and CDR2 FQDESV (reference sequence). There are 14 residues in the CDR3. The CDR3, as DNA: TGTGCCAGCAGCTGGGCACAGGTGGGCTACGAGCAGTACTTC. This codes for CASSWAQVGYEQYF.

This clone was picked up a small number of times. V usage is TRBV18 and J usage is TRBJ1-1; 8 bases are shared with TRBD1. V was clipped by 1 base and J by 4 bases; unmatched bases: 5. There are 15 residues in the CDR3. From germline, CDR1 is KGHSH and CDR2 LQKENI. DNA for the CDR3: TGTGCCAGCTCACCACTCAGGGGGCGGGTCACTGAAGCTTTCTTT. Translating gives CASSPLRGRVTEAFF.

J is TRBJ2-1 and V is TRBV5-1; 9 positions agree with TRBD2. The germline CDR1 and CDR2 sequences are SGHRS and YFSETQ. The ends lost 0 bases at V and 5 bases at J; junction bases unmatched: 9. This CDR3 is built from 17 residues. The CDR3 region has the DNA TGCGCCAGCAGCTTGGCCGGGAGGCTAGCGGGGAACAATGAGCAGTTCTTC. This sequence encodes CASSLAGRLAGNNEQFF.

A few counts support this clone. J is TRBJ2-1 and V is TRBV5-1; 8 bases fit TRBD2. Trimming cost V 5 bases and J 3 bases; bases outside gene matches: 7. CDR1 and CDR2 from the germline V gene are SGHRS and YFSETQ. This CDR3 is built from 15 residues. CDR3 nucleotides: TGCGCCAGCAGAGAAGCGGGAGCCGGCTACAATGAGCAGTTCTTC. Protein product: CASREAGAGYNEQFF.

This clone occurred a few times. The V and J genes are TRBV7-9 and TRBJ2-2; D uncertain. The germline V gene encodes CDR1 SEHNR and CDR2 FQNEAQ (reference sequence). V lost 5 bases to trimming and J lost 5 bases, with 6 bases between them. The CDR3 has 12 amino acids. CDR3 residues: CASSDFTGELFF. The CDR3, as DNA: TGTGCCAGCAGCGACTTTACCGGGGAGCTGTTTTTT. Combining the CDR3 with reference TRBV7-9 and TRBJ2-2 gives the whole variable domain DTGVSQNPRHKITKRGQNVTFRCDPISEHNRLYWYRQTLGQGPEFLTYFQNEAQLEKSRLLSDRFSAERPKGSFSTLEIQRTEQGDSAMYLCASSDFTGELFFGEGSRLTVL.

This clone was detected a few times. The chain is built from TRBV15 and TRBJ2-7; TRBD2 agrees at 7 bases. The CDR3 is 15 residues long. The V segment lost 0 bases and the J segment 2 bases; nucleotides outside the gene matches: 4. The V gene's germline CDR1 is LNHNV and CDR2 YYDKDF (reference sequence). CDR3 loop: CATSRDLAVTYEQYF. As DNA, the CDR3 is TGTGCCACCAGCAGAGATCTAGCGGTCACCTACGAGCAGTACTTC.

In its sample, this clone was seen a few times. The chain combines TRBV4-2 with TRBJ2-1; 11 bases are shared with TRBD2. CDR3 size: 17 residues. Germline trimming cut 1 base from V and 3 bases from J; bases unmatched to any gene: 5. Germline V lookup: CDR1 LGHNA, CDR2 YNFKEQ. The CDR3 coding sequence is TGTGCCAGCAGCCAAGGGGCTAGCGGGGGGTTCTACAATGAGCAGTTCTTC. Translated: CASSQGASGGFYNEQFF.

There are a few counts of this clone. The J gene is TRBJ2-3, the V gene TRBV5-1; TRBD2 is a possible D gene (6 bases). The CDR3 is made up of 11 amino acids. V gave up 6 bases and J gave up 5 bases, with 7 bases separating them. Germline values: CDR1 SGHRS, CDR2 YFSETQ. This CDR3 reads CASTGGDTQYF. The CDR3 DNA sequence: TGCGCCAGCACCGGGGGAGATACGCAGTATTTT. Variable domain in full (rest from reference TRBV5-1 and TRBJ2-3): KAGVTQTPRYLIKTRGQQVTLSCSPISGHRSVSWYQQTPGQGLQFLFEYFSETQRNKGNFPGRFSGRQFSNSRSEMNVSTLELGDSALYLCASTGGDTQYFGPGTRLTVL.

The chain recombines TRBV19 with TRBJ1-2; no clear D. Trimming took 5 bases from V and 2 from J, leaving 12 bases between them. The germline V gene encodes CDR1 LNHDA and CDR2 SQIVND (reference sequence). The CDR3 sequence is 14 residues long. The CDR3 region has the DNA TGTGCCAGTAGTCCCGGTTTACGGAACTATGGCTACACCTTC. Translated, it gives CASSPGLRNYGYTF.